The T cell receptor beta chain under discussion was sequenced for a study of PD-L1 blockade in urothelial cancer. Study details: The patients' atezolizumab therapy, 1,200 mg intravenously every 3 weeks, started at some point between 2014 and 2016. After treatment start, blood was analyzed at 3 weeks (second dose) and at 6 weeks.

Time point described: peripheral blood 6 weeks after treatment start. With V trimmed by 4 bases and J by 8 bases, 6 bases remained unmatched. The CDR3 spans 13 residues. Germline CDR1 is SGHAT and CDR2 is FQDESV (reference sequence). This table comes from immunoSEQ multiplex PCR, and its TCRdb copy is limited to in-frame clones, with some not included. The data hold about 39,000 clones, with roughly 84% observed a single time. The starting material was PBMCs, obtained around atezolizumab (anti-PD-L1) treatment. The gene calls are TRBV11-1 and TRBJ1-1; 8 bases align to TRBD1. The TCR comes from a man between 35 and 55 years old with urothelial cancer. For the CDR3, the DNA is TGTGCCAGCAGCTCGACAGGGGTCCACGAAGCTTTCTTT. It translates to CASSSTGVHEAFF.